The clone carrying this T cell receptor beta chain occurred once. These data belong to a study of blood T cell repertoires in COVID-19. Study in general: The United States, Italy and Spain provided the acute and convalescent COVID-19 samples. Nucleic acid was either cDNA or gDNA, and it came from T cells, B-cell-depleted T cells, or PBMCs.

With V trimmed by 4 bases and J by 8 bases, 11 bases remained unmatched. This CDR3 is built from 15 residues. Looked up from germline, CDR1 is SGHRS and CDR2 is YFSETQ. Original analysis: The assay estimated nucleated cells by amplifying reference gene primers. Some clones are missing from TCRdb's copy, which holds only in-frame ones; the method was immunoSEQ multiplex PCR. That table supplies the V and J calls and clone size; D and trimming were determined from the DNA. The table has fewer than 350,000 clones, around 85% seen once. Sample: peripheral blood. The TCR sequence derives from a human donor in a cohort sampled during active COVID-19. The chain joins TRBV5-1 to TRBJ1-4, with 7 bases fitting TRBD1. The CDR3, as DNA: TGCGCCAGCAGCGGGTGGGGACAGCCGGAAGAAAAACTGTTTTTT. Amino acids: CASSGWGQPEEKLFF.